This entry describes one T cell receptor beta chain. From germline, CDR1 is MNHNY and CDR2 SVGAGI (reference sequence). V lost 2 bases and J lost 10, with 19 bases in between. The CDR3 runs 15 residues. This sample is part of a study of control samples from healthy donors and cancer patients. Method: immunoSEQ multiplex PCR; TCRdb's copy keeps in-frame clones and lacks some. The profile covers around 200,000 clones, with about 93% appearing a single time and more than 1.3% taken by the ten largest. The sequence derives from a man aged 50 to 59 in good health. What was sequenced was blood. The chain has TRBV6-6 and TRBJ2-3; D perhaps matches TRBD2 (6 bases). This CDR3 is CASSYGNPGGESQYF. The CDR3 coding sequence is TGTGCCAGCAGTTACGGTAACCCCGGCGGGGAATCGCAGTATTTT.